Listed below are T cell receptor beta chains from one sample, sequenced in a study of blood T cell repertoires in COVID-19. Method: immunoSEQ multiplex PCR; TCRdb's copy keeps in-frame clones and lacks some. This sample has some 160,000 clones, with about 82% found just once. The sequencing sample was made of peripheral blood. The receptor set was obtained from a woman older than 75 with COVID-19, enrolled during active disease. Both conserved end residues are part of each CDR3. A D gene is named only where the DNA matches it firmly. Part of the rows lack a size; the others show once, few, many or a class for expanded clones.

v_gene,abundance,d_gene,j_gene,CDR3nt,CDR3aa
TRBV25-1,NA,TRBD2,TRBJ2-3,TGTGCCAGCAGTGCTAGCGGAGTCACAGATACGCAGTATTTT,CASSASGVTDTQYF
TRBV13,NA,TRBD2,TRBJ2-1,TGTGCCAGCAGCTTATCGGCTAGCGGGGGGGATGAGCAGTTCTTC,CASSLSASGGDEQFF
TRBV19,NA,NA,TRBJ1-5,TGTGCCAGTAGTGCCGCCCACAGTTATCAGGGGCAGCCCCAGCATTTT,CASSAAHSYQGQPQHF
TRBV6-5,once,TRBD1,TRBJ1-1,TGTGCCAGCAGTAACAGGGGGTTGAACACTGAAGCTTTCTTT,CASSNRGLNTEAFF
TRBV2,NA,NA,TRBJ1-6,TGTGCCAGCAGAACCGGGACAACGAATTCACCCCTCCACTTT,CASRTGTTNSPLHF
TRBV6-1,NA,NA,TRBJ2-7,TGTGCCAGCAGTGAGTTCGGTCAGCGATTTGGGTACGAGCAGTACTTC,CASSEFGQRFGYEQYF
TRBV2,few,NA,TRBJ1-5,TGTGCCAGCAGTGCGGGGAATCAGCCCCAGCATTTT,CASSAGNQPQHF
TRBV5-1,NA,TRBD1,TRBJ2-7,TGCGCCAGCGACCTGGGGACAGGGGGTCCCTCCTACGAGCAGTACTTC,CASDLGTGGPSYEQYF
TRBV29-1,NA,TRBD1,TRBJ1-1,TGCAGCGCGAGACAGGGGGACACTGAAGCTTTCTTT,CSARQGDTEAFF
TRBV3-1/TRBV3-2,few,TRBD1,TRBJ2-7,TGTGCCAGCAGCCGCGGGACAGGGGGGACCTACGAGCAGTACTTC,CASSRGTGGTYEQYF
TRBV24-1,NA,TRBD2,TRBJ2-7,TGTGCCACCAGTGACCCGCGGGGGTCATCCTACGAGCAGTACTTC,CATSDPRGSSYEQYF
TRBV5-1,few,TRBD1,TRBJ1-1,TGCGCCAGCAGGAAGACAGGGGCGAACACTGAAGCTTTCTTT,CASRKTGANTEAFF
TRBV4-1,few,TRBD2,TRBJ2-7,TGCGCCAGCAGCCGAGAAAGCGGGAGGGCCTACGAGCAGTACTTC,CASSRESGRAYEQYF
TRBV19,NA,NA,TRBJ1-5,TGTGCCAGTAGTATCCTCCCGGGGCCCCAGCATTTT,CASSILPGPQHF